These T cell receptor beta chains were read from a single sample in a study of regulatory T cells in long-lasting Graves disease. TCRdb itself ran the multiplex PCR reads through MiXCR, one entry per CDR3 protein. Of 400,000 to 500,000 distinct CDR3 sequences in the sample, around 14% were seen once. The same data also contributed to another study, on T cells in Graves' hyperthyroidism and ophthalmopathy.

The sequenced sample was peripheral blood mononuclear cells (PBMCs), obtained at new diagnosis, from a patient treated with antithyroid drugs. These receptors all come from a woman aged 25-40 years with Graves disease. The CDR3 runs from the conserved cysteine through the conserved F or W. A D gene is named only where the DNA matches it firmly. The size of a clone is reported for some rows only, either as once, few or many, or as a class for expanded clones.

d_call: .; v_call: TRBV28; clone_size: many; j_call: TRBJ2-7; cdr3_length: 17; cdr3_nt: TGTGCCAGCAGTTTATATCCCACCCGGAAAGGAGCCTACGAGCAGTACTTC; cdr3_aa: CASSLYPTRKGAYEQYF
d_call: .; v_call: TRBV7-8; clone_size: .; j_call: TRBJ2-1; cdr3_length: 20; cdr3_nt: TGTGCCAGCAGCTTAGACCGTTTAGCGGCCTATGATTCTACCTACAATGGGCAGTTCTTC; cdr3_aa: CASSLDRLAAYDSTYNGQFF
d_call: .; v_call: TRBV7-9; clone_size: many; j_call: TRBJ2-5; cdr3_length: 14; cdr3_nt: TGTGCCAGCAGCAAGACAGGTATCCAAGAGACCCAGTACTTC; cdr3_aa: CASSKTGIQETQYF
d_call: TRBD2; v_call: TRBV28; clone_size: .; j_call: TRBJ2-3; cdr3_length: 15; cdr3_nt: TGTGCCAGCAGTTTTTACGCGGGAGGGTCAGATACGCAGTATTTT; cdr3_aa: CASSFYAGGSDTQYF
d_call: TRBD1; v_call: TRBV5-6; clone_size: many; j_call: TRBJ2-3; cdr3_length: 16; cdr3_nt: TGTGCCAGCAGCCGAAGGACAGGGGGGAGAGGAGATACGCAGTATTTT; cdr3_aa: CASSRRTGGRGDTQYF
d_call: TRBD2; v_call: TRBV28; clone_size: .; j_call: TRBJ2-1; cdr3_length: 21; cdr3_nt: TGTGCCAGCAGTTTTCCGGGGGGGGGGACTACCGACACAACCTCCTACAATGAGCAGTTCTTC; cdr3_aa: CASSFPGGGTTDTTSYNEQFF
d_call: TRBD2; v_call: TRBV12-3/TRBV12-4; clone_size: many; j_call: TRBJ2-3; cdr3_length: 16; cdr3_nt: TGTGCCAGCAGTTTCGATTTAGCGGGTAAAAGGAATACGCAGTATTTT; cdr3_aa: CASSFDLAGKRNTQYF
d_call: .; v_call: TRBV4-1; clone_size: many; j_call: TRBJ1-1; cdr3_length: 13; cdr3_nt: TGTGCCAGCAGCTTAGCAGGAGGCACTGAAGCTTTCTTT; cdr3_aa: CASSLAGGTEAFF
d_call: TRBD1; v_call: TRBV20-1; clone_size: many; j_call: TRBJ1-1; cdr3_length: 21; cdr3_nt: TGCAGTGCTCCAAACCCTGACCTCCGGGACAGGGGGCTCGCGATGAACACTGAAGCTTTCTTT; cdr3_aa: CSAPNPDLRDRGLAMNTEAFF
d_call: TRBD1; v_call: TRBV20-1; clone_size: many; j_call: TRBJ1-5; cdr3_length: 14; cdr3_nt: TGCAGTGCTATATGGGACAGGGAACCTCAGCCCCAGCATTTT; cdr3_aa: CSAIWDREPQPQHF
d_call: .; v_call: TRBV4-1; clone_size: few; j_call: TRBJ1-4; cdr3_length: 15; cdr3_nt: TGCGCCAGCAGCCCGCAGGACAGACGTAATGAAAAACTGTTTTTT; cdr3_aa: CASSPQDRRNEKLFF
d_call: .; v_call: TRBV5-1; clone_size: .; j_call: TRBJ2-1; cdr3_length: 15; cdr3_nt: TGCGCCAGCAGCCCGGGCGGGACTCCCCCCAATGAGCAGTTCTTC; cdr3_aa: CASSPGGTPPNEQFF
d_call: .; v_call: TRBV29-1; clone_size: .; j_call: TRBJ2-2; cdr3_length: 13; cdr3_nt: TGCAGCGTTGTCGGGGCTCATACCGGGGAGCTGTTTTTT; cdr3_aa: CSVVGAHTGELFF
d_call: .; v_call: TRBV4-1; clone_size: .; j_call: TRBJ2-7; cdr3_length: 13; cdr3_nt: TGCGCCAGCAGCCAAGTGGGGCGGGACCAGCAGTACTTC; cdr3_aa: CASSQVGRDQQYF
d_call: TRBD2; v_call: TRBV20-1; clone_size: many; j_call: TRBJ2-1; cdr3_length: 16; cdr3_nt: TGCAGTGCTAGAGCTTCTCTGGTAGCGGGGAACAATGAGCAGTTCTTC; cdr3_aa: CSARASLVAGNNEQFF
d_call: .; v_call: TRBV5-8; clone_size: many; j_call: TRBJ1-2; cdr3_length: 15; cdr3_nt: TGTGCCAGCAGCTTGGGCAACAGACCTAACTATGGCTACACCTTC; cdr3_aa: CASSLGNRPNYGYTF
d_call: .; v_call: TRBV4-1; clone_size: many; j_call: TRBJ2-1; cdr3_length: 16; cdr3_nt: TGCGCCAGCAGCCAAGGGACCAGGGCTTCCTACAATGAGCAGTTCTTC; cdr3_aa: CASSQGTRASYNEQFF
d_call: .; v_call: TRBV24-1; clone_size: .; j_call: TRBJ2-2; cdr3_length: 16; cdr3_nt: TGTGCCACCTCCATATCGGGCGCCGTGAGTACCGGGGAGCTGTTTTTT; cdr3_aa: CATSISGAVSTGELFF
d_call: TRBD2; v_call: TRBV6-1; clone_size: many; j_call: TRBJ2-7; cdr3_length: 17; cdr3_nt: TGTGCCAGCAGTGCCAAACTAGGGACTAGCGGATCCTACGAGCAGTACTTC; cdr3_aa: CASSAKLGTSGSYEQYF
d_call: TRBD2; v_call: TRBV5-4; clone_size: few; j_call: TRBJ2-5; cdr3_length: 16; cdr3_nt: TGTGCCAGCAGCTTGGTAGTGGGGACTAGCGGAGAGACCCAGTACTTC; cdr3_aa: CASSLVVGTSGETQYF
d_call: .; v_call: TRBV13; clone_size: few; j_call: TRBJ2-7; cdr3_length: 15; cdr3_nt: TGTGCCAGCAGCTCCGGGCCCAGGCGCTACTACGAGCAGTACTTC; cdr3_aa: CASSSGPRRYYEQYF
d_call: .; v_call: TRBV29-1; clone_size: few; j_call: TRBJ1-1; cdr3_length: 15; cdr3_nt: TGCAGCGTTGAAGGGTTGGTCGACATGAACACTGAAGCTTTCTTT; cdr3_aa: CSVEGLVDMNTEAFF
d_call: .; v_call: TRBV9; clone_size: many; j_call: TRBJ1-2; cdr3_length: 15; cdr3_nt: TGTGCCAGCAGCGTAGGCAGAGGGGTTAACTATGGCTACACCTTC; cdr3_aa: CASSVGRGVNYGYTF
d_call: .; v_call: TRBV11-2; clone_size: many; j_call: TRBJ1-1; cdr3_length: 13; cdr3_nt: TGTGCCAGCAGGCGCGGACAGAACACTGAAGCTTTCTTT; cdr3_aa: CASRRGQNTEAFF
d_call: .; v_call: TRBV19; clone_size: .; j_call: TRBJ1-2; cdr3_length: 12; cdr3_nt: TGTGCCAGTAGTACCCAGGGAAACGGCTACACCTTC; cdr3_aa: CASSTQGNGYTF